One and the same sample provided the 21 T cell receptor beta chains below, sequenced in a study of CD8 T cells in ankylosing spondylitis. TCRdb reprocessed the 5' RACE reads with MiXCR, giving one entry per CDR3 protein. This table has approximately 290,000 distinct CDR3 sequences, more than 20% appearing once. Sequenced input: blood, either unsorted or a sorted T cell fraction (not recorded which). The receptors originated from a female donor with ankylosing spondylitis or in good health (not recorded which).

This clonotype was seen repeatedly, ten times or more. The chain links TRBV5-1 to TRBJ2-3; maybe TRBD1 (6 bases). This CDR3 is built from 14 residues. V lost 4 bases, J lost 1 base, and 10 bases lay in between. Germline values: CDR1 SGHRS, CDR2 YFSETQ. CDR3 DNA sequence: TGCGCCAGCAGCCTTGAGGGGGGCACAGATACGCAGTATTTT. Translating it yields CASSLEGGTDTQYF.

The V call is TRBV3-1, the J call TRBJ2-3; possibly TRBD2 for D (6 bases). The V end lost 3 bases, the J end lost 14 bases, and 21 bases lay between the germline ends. The CDR3 sequence is 14 residues long. Looked up from germline, CDR1 is LGHDT and CDR2 is YNNKEL (reference sequence). The CDR3 loop is CASSHEARDSATYF. The CDR3 DNA reads as TGTGCCAGCAGCCACGAGGCCAGGGACTCCGCGACGTATTTT.

This clonotype has more than one count but fewer than ten. The genes are TRBV27 and TRBJ1-5, with D possibly TRBD1 on 5 matching bases. CDR1 is MNHEY and CDR2 is SMNVEV in the germline V gene (reference sequence). V was cut by 4 bases and J by 4 bases, with 14 bases left in between. The CDR3 covers 15 residues. In DNA form, the CDR3 reads TGTGCCAGCAGTTGGGGGGGAGCTGCGAATCAGCCCCAGCATTTT. Its translation: CASSWGGAANQPQHF.

This clonotype was seen more than once but under ten times. The chain is built from TRBV25-1 and TRBJ1-1; a possible D gene is TRBD1 (6 bases). The germline V and J ends were trimmed by 7 bases and 7 bases, with 19 bases remaining between them. Germline loops: CDR1 MGHDK, CDR2 SYGVNS. The CDR3 totals 14 residues. The CDR3 here is CASKSVGGRGEAFF. The DNA of the CDR3 is TGTGCCAGCAAAAGTGTGGGGGGCCGGGGTGAAGCTTTCTTT.

The V and J genes are TRBV5-1 and TRBJ2-1; 8 bases line up with TRBD1. Looked up from germline, CDR1 is SGHRS and CDR2 is YFSETQ. Trimming at V came to 2 bases and at J to 5 bases, leaving 6 bases not matched to a gene. This CDR3 contains 15 residues. CDR3 bases: TGCGCCAGCAGCTTTAGTGGACAGGGCGACAATGAGCAGTTCTTC. It specifies CASSFSGQGDNEQFF.

This clonotype was seen at least ten times. This chain connects TRBV28 to TRBJ1-2; no clear D. The CDR3 is made up of 15 amino acids. CDR1 is MDHEN, CDR2 SYDVKM, per germline. Trimming removed 1 base from V and 4 bases from J, with 13 bases in between. CDR3 in amino acids: CASSLYPPRSYGYTF. For the CDR3, the DNA is TGTGCCAGCAGTTTATATCCCCCTCGCAGCTATGGCTACACCTTC.

A few counts support this clonotype. The chain has TRBV20-1 and TRBJ1-5; 8 positions agree with TRBD1. Per the germline V gene, CDR1 is DFQATT and CDR2 is SNEGSKA (reference sequence). The CDR3 length is 14 residues. V was clipped by 3 bases and J by 4 bases; unmatched bases: 5. In DNA form, the CDR3 reads TGCAGTGCTAGTGCCAGGGGGCTGAATCAGCCCCAGCATTTT. This codes for CSASARGLNQPQHF.

A note on this clonotype: Relative to the germline gene, one junction end is altered; a read error may explain this. The rearrangement joins TRBV5-5 to TRBJ1-1; 7 bases fit TRBD1. Germline loops: CDR1 SGHKS, CDR2 YYEKEE (reference sequence). The CDR3 is made up of 14 amino acids. CDR3 nucleotide sequence: TGTGCCAGCAGCTCTACAGGGGTGAATACTGAAGCTTTCTTT. It encodes CASSSTGVNTEAFF.

This chain connects TRBV6-2 or TRBV6-3 to TRBJ1-5, with 11 bases identical to TRBD1. V was clipped by 2 bases and J by 6 bases; unmatched bases: 9. Germline loops: CDR1 MNHEY, CDR2 SVGEGT. The CDR3 contains 17 residues. CDR3 coding DNA: TGTGCCAGCAGTTACCGAGGACAGGGGGCTATCGTTCAGCCCCAGCATTTT. Protein sequence: CASSYRGQGAIVQPQHF.

The rearrangement joins TRBV7-6 to TRBJ2-5; D could derive from TRBD1 or TRBD2 (5 bases each). Germline V CDR1 and CDR2: SGHVS, FNYEAQ. Trimming pared 5 bases from V and 2 bases from J, leaving 15 bases between. The CDR3 spans 15 residues. CDR3: CASSQRGLRQETQYF. CDR3 sequence (DNA): TGTGCCAGCAGCCAACGGGGCCTGAGGCAAGAGACCCAGTACTTC.

This clonotype came up a few times. Written as DNA, the CDR3 is TGTGCCAGCAGGTTCCCGGGGAGCTCCTACAATGAGCAGTTCTTC. Protein product: CASRFPGSSYNEQFF. The rearrangement links TRBV2 to TRBJ2-1, with a tentative D call TRBD2 (5 bases). The V end was cut by 6 bases, the J end by 0 bases, with 12 bases between. CDR1 and CDR2 from the germline V gene are SNHLY and FYNNEI. The CDR3 has 15 amino acids.

This clonotype has more than one count but fewer than ten. The chain is built from TRBV10-3 and TRBJ2-3; TRBD2 aligns across 7 bases. Trimming took 2 bases from V and 0 from J; bases not matched to a gene: 8. The CDR3 length is 17 residues. Germline lookup yields CDR1 ENHRY and CDR2 SYGVKD. In DNA, the CDR3 is TGTGCCATCAGTGAGGGCGGGAGTCCCTCTAGCACAGATACGCAGTATTTT. Encoded protein: CAISEGGSPSSTDTQYF.

This clonotype showed up just a few times. The chain recombines TRBV11-2 with TRBJ2-7, with 8 bases identical to TRBD1. The CDR3 is 13 residues long. Trimming removed 7 bases from V and 5 bases from J; junction bases left unmatched: 7. Per germline, CDR1 SGHAT and CDR2 FQNNGV. CDR3 nucleotide sequence: TGTGCCAGCAAGAGACAGGGGACCCACGAGCAGTACTTC. It is translated as CASKRQGTHEQYF.

The gene calls are TRBV20-1 and TRBJ2-1, with 8 positions matching TRBD2. The CDR3 is 13 residues long. The germline V gene has CDR1 DFQATT and CDR2 SNEGSKA (reference sequence). J was trimmed by 6 bases and V by 4 bases; bases with no gene match: 5. The CDR3 region is CSAMRGASNEQFF. In nucleotides, the CDR3 is TGCAGTGCTATGCGGGGGGCCTCCAATGAGCAGTTCTTC.

The sample holds many counts of this clonotype. The chain has TRBV6-5 and TRBJ1-2, with D maybe TRBD1 (6 bases). This CDR3 has 15 amino acids. The V end was cut by 4 bases, the J end by 8 bases, with 20 bases between. Germline V CDR1 and CDR2: MNHEY, SVGAGI. The CDR3 reads CASSLLQGGVRGYTF. CDR3 sequence (DNA): TGTGCCAGCAGTTTACTACAGGGTGGGGTACGGGGCTACACCTTC.

Many counts were recorded for this clonotype. V is TRBV25-1 and J is TRBJ2-7; no definite D call. V was trimmed by 6 bases and J by 2 bases, leaving 8 bases between them. From germline, CDR1 is MGHDK and CDR2 SYGVNS. The CDR3 is 12 residues long. CDR3 bases: TGTGCCAGCAGGTCTACCCCCTACGAGCAGTACTTC. Translated: CASRSTPYEQYF.

This sequence joins TRBV7-8 and TRBJ2-7; 9 nucleotides agree with TRBD1. CDR1 is SGHVS and CDR2 is FQNEAQ in the germline V gene. J gave up 4 bases and V 3 bases, and 16 bases lay outside the gene matches. The CDR3 is made up of 18 amino acids. The CDR3 nucleotides read TGTGCCAGCAGCTTCATCTTGCAACAGGGGGCGCGGACGTACGAGCAGTACTTC. Translated: CASSFILQQGARTYEQYF.

This clonotype turned up a few times. The J gene is TRBJ2-5, the V gene TRBV10-3, with 14 bases aligning to TRBD2. V lost 2 bases, J lost 1 base, and 15 bases stayed unmatched. The CDR3 is 21 amino acids. CDR1 is ENHRY and CDR2 is SYGVKD in the germline V gene. CDR3: CAISEPGTSGSTSRTQETQYF. The CDR3 DNA follows: TGTGCCATCAGTGAGCCCGGGACTAGCGGGAGCACTAGTCGGACCCAAGAGACCCAGTACTTC.

This clonotype has just one count. The J gene is TRBJ2-5, the V gene TRBV29-1, with D perhaps TRBD1 or TRBD2 (6 bases each). V lost 2 bases and J 4 bases, leaving 14 bases between the germline ends. In germline, CDR1 is SQVTM, CDR2 ANQGSEA. The CDR3 consists of 14 residues. The CDR3 DNA reads as TGCAGCGTTGAAAAAACAGGGCGGGGAGAGACCCAGTACTTC. It is translated as CSVEKTGRGETQYF. The entire variable domain, with the rest obtained from reference TRBV29-1 and TRBJ2-5, is as follows: SAVISQKPSRDICQRGTSLTIQCQVDSQVTMMFWYRQQPGQSLTLIATANQGSEATYESGFVIDKFPISRPNLTFSTLTVSNMSPEDSSIYLCSVEKTGRGETQYFGPGTRLLVL.

This clonotype was recorded a few times. The rearrangement joins TRBV6-1 to TRBJ2-3; D is unclear. Between the trimmed V and J ends, which lost 5 bases and 4 bases, there was a span of 13 bases. CDR3 size: 14 residues. From germline, CDR1 is MNHNS and CDR2 SASEGT. DNA for the CDR3: TGTGCCAGCAGTCCGGCTTCGAGATCAGATACGCAGTATTTT. It translates to CASSPASRSDTQYF.

The chain employs TRBV12-3 or TRBV12-4 and TRBJ2-3, with D hard to call. The V and J ends lost 5 bases and 3 bases respectively, with 12 bases between them. The CDR3 totals 14 residues. For the CDR3, the DNA is TGTGCCAGCAGTCCCTTTGTACGTACAGATACGCAGTATTTT. As protein: CASSPFVRTDTQYF.